These 15 T cell receptor beta chains came from one sample sequenced in a study of early stage breast cancer tumors. Data came from immunoSEQ multiplex PCR; TCRdb stores just in-frame clones and leaves some out. The sample lists about 14,000 clones; 79% were seen once. The sample consisted of normal breast tissue next to the tumor. These TCRs come from a person aged 50-59 years with breast cancer.

The chain carries TRBV30 and TRBJ2-7; 8 positions match TRBD1. Trimming at V came to 1 base and at J to 4 bases, leaving 3 bases not matched to a gene. The CDR3 sequence is 13 residues long. CDR1 is GTSNPN and CDR2 is SVGIG in the germline V gene (reference sequence). The CDR3 protein is CAWSGTGSYEQYF. DNA of the CDR3: TGTGCCTGGAGTGGGACAGGGTCTTACGAGCAGTACTTC.

The chain is built from TRBV12-2 and TRBJ2-1; TRBD1, the table's D call, lacks a check against the DNA. TRBV12-2 is a listed pseudogene. This CDR3 is built from 11 residues. The CDR3 loop reads CASRLVGGQFF. CDR3 DNA sequence: TGTGCAAGTCGCTTAGTAGGGGGTCAGTTCTTC.

The chain combines TRBV18 with TRBJ1-2, with D perhaps TRBD1 (5 bases). With 1 base removed from V and 2 bases from J, the gap between germline ends came to 11 bases. Germline loops: CDR1 KGHSH, CDR2 LQKENI. This CDR3 region has 15 residues. CDR3 sequence: CASSPRGDYNYGYTF. CDR3 nucleotide sequence: TGTGCCAGCTCACCACGAGGGGATTACAACTATGGCTACACCTTC.

The rearrangement links TRBV14 to TRBJ2-5; D unresolved. The germline V gene has CDR1 SGHDN and CDR2 FVKESK. The V and J ends lost 5 bases and 2 bases respectively, with 9 bases between them. The CDR3 covers 13 residues. In DNA, the CDR3 is TGTGCCAGCAGCTTGACGGAACAAGAGACCCAGTACTTC. Its protein product is CASSLTEQETQYF. The whole variable domain, filled in from reference TRBV14 and TRBJ2-5, reads EAGVTQFPSHSVIEKGQTVTLRCDPISGHDNLYWYRRVMGKEIKFLLHFVKESKQDESGMPNNRFLAERTGGTYSTLKVQPAELEDSGVYFCASSLTEQETQYFGPGTRLLVL.

The chain recombines TRBV5-6 with TRBJ2-7; D tentatively fits TRBD1 or TRBD2 (5 bases each). Trimming cost V 4 bases and J 2 bases, with 10 bases left between them. From germline, CDR1 is SGHDT and CDR2 YYEEEE. The CDR3 has 13 residues. CDR3 sequence: CASSPWGPYEQYF. CDR3 DNA: TGTGCCAGCAGCCCCTGGGGACCCTACGAGCAGTACTTC.

This rearrangement joins TRBV19 to TRBJ2-3; TRBD2 matches at 13 bases. After removal of 6 bases from V and 1 base from J, the junction contained 4 bases not matched to a gene. Germline lookup yields CDR1 LNHDA and CDR2 SQIVND (reference sequence). The CDR3 contains 16 residues. CDR3 sequence (DNA): TGTGCCAGTAGCCTCGGACTAGCGGGAGGCACAGATACGCAGTATTTT. Protein sequence: CASSLGLAGGTDTQYF. Full variable domain (rest looked up from reference TRBV19 and TRBJ2-3): DGGITQSPKYLFRKEGQNVTLSCEQNLNHDAMYWYRQDPGQGLRLIYYSQIVNDFQKGDIAEGYSVSREKKESFPLTVTSAQKNPTAFYLCASSLGLAGGTDTQYFGPGTRLTVL.

The chain has TRBV7-9 and TRBJ1-5; D remains unclear. V lost 1 base and J 6 bases, leaving 22 bases between the germline ends. This CDR3 has 18 residues. CDR1 and CDR2 from the germline V gene are SEHNR and FQNEAQ (reference sequence). Here the CDR3 DNA reads TGTGCCAGCAGCTTAGGGCCAGGCCATAAAACCGGGAGTCAGCCCCAGCATTTT. It specifies CASSLGPGHKTGSQPQHF.

CDR3 sequence: CASSLSEYNEQFF. As DNA, the CDR3 is TGTGCCAGCAGCTTGTCAGAGTACAATGAGCAGTTCTTC. The chain joins TRBV5-4 to TRBJ2-1, with D unclear. The germline V gene encodes CDR1 SGHNT and CDR2 YYREEE (reference sequence). The V and J ends lost 1 base and 4 bases respectively, with 6 bases between them. CDR3 size: 13 residues.

V and J are TRBV25-1 and TRBJ2-5; unclear D gene. Germline values: CDR1 MGHDK, CDR2 SYGVNS. V lost 3 bases and J lost 6, with 14 bases in between. This CDR3 is built from 14 residues. The CDR3 nucleotides read TGTGCCAGCAGTGATTCCGGAGCCGGAAAGACCCAGTACTTC. Translated: CASSDSGAGKTQYF.

This clone has a handful of counts. The chain joins TRBV9 to TRBJ1-5; D is undetermined. Germline assignment: CDR1 SGDLS and CDR2 YYNGEE. The CDR3 extends over 16 amino acids. Trimming cost V 3 bases and J 3 bases, with 16 bases left between them. CDR3 residues: CASSAGSPGNNQPQHF. The CDR3 nucleotides are TGTGCCAGCAGCGCCGGCTCCCCGGGGAACAATCAGCCCCAGCATTTT. Using reference TRBV9 and TRBJ1-5 for the parts outside the CDR3, the full variable domain is DSGVTQTPKHLITATGQRVTLRCSPRSGDLSVYWYQQSLDQGLQFLIQYYNGEERAKGNILERFSAQQFPDLHSELNLSSLELGDSALYFCASSAGSPGNNQPQHFGDGTRLSIL.

This chain uses TRBV10-3 with TRBJ2-3; D ambiguous. CDR1 is ENHRY, CDR2 SYGVKD, per germline. The CDR3 extends over 16 amino acids. Trimming removed 4 bases at V and 0 bases at J, with 14 bases between. CDR3 in DNA: TGTGCCATCAGTGGGGTCACTTCTATTAGCACAGATACGCAGTATTTT. Amino acids: CAISGVTSISTDTQYF.

This chain joins TRBV5-6 and TRBJ1-1; 7 nucleotides agree with TRBD1. Germline V gene lookup returns CDR1 SGHDT and CDR2 YYEEEE. V lost 1 base and J lost 8; bases outside the gene matches: 8. The CDR3 is 14 residues long. CDR3 sequence reads: CASSLLDRIVEAFF. The CDR3, as DNA: TGTGCCAGCAGCTTGTTGGACAGGATCGTCGAAGCTTTCTTT.

The V call is TRBV10-1, the J call TRBJ1-6; 7 positions match TRBD1. Germline assignment: CDR1 WNHNN and CDR2 SYGVQD (reference sequence). V lost 2 bases to trimming and J lost 10 bases; unmatched junction nucleotides: 8. CDR3 length equals 15 residues. The chain's CDR3 is CASSEGDRLQSPLHF. The CDR3 bases are TGCGCCAGCAGTGAGGGGGACAGACTACAGTCACCCCTCCACTTT.

The chain links TRBV7-2 to TRBJ1-5, with D unclear. The CDR3 consists of 14 residues. Germline V gene sequence: CDR1 SGHTA, CDR2 FQGNSA. V lost 5 bases and J 7 bases, leaving 15 bases between the germline ends. For the CDR3, the DNA is TGTGCCAGCAGCCCCAGCCTAGTGGGGCAGCCCCAGCATTTT. Translation: CASSPSLVGQPQHF.

The V call is TRBV7-9, the J call TRBJ1-4, with 9 bases matching TRBD1. There are 15 residues in the CDR3. Losses at the gene ends were 3 bases for V and 4 bases for J; bases not matched to a gene: 3. The germline V gene encodes CDR1 SEHNR and CDR2 FQNEAQ (reference sequence). As DNA, the CDR3 is TGTGCCAGCAGCTTGGGACAGGGAAGTAATGAAAAACTGTTTTTT. It is translated as CASSLGQGSNEKLFF. Full variable domain (outside the CDR3, taken from reference TRBV7-9 and TRBJ1-4): DTGVSQNPRHKITKRGQNVTFRCDPISEHNRLYWYRQTLGQGPEFLTYFQNEAQLEKSRLLSDRFSAERPKGSFSTLEIQRTEQGDSAMYLCASSLGQGSNEKLFFGSGTQLSVL.